This TCR beta chain originates from a study of blood T cell repertoires in COVID-19. Study information: PBMCs, B-cell-depleted T cells, or T cells were the source of the cDNA or gDNA that made up the material.

In the original processing: For nucleated cells, counts were estimated from reference gene primer amplification. Some clones are missing from TCRdb's copy, which holds only in-frame ones; the method was immunoSEQ multiplex PCR. V and J calls and clone size are copied from that table; D and trimming were computed from the DNA. The profile shows about 180,000 clones, about 87% of them singletons. CDR1 is SGHNT, CDR2 YYREEE, per germline (reference sequence). This CDR3 spans 15 amino acids. Between the trimmed V and J ends, which lost 4 bases and 1 base, there was a span of 12 bases. Seattle patients were enrolled during active infection and followed longitudinally.

This sequence was found in a man in his sixties with COVID-19, enrolled during active disease. Sequenced sample: peripheral blood. This chain connects TRBV5-4 to TRBJ2-1; a weak D match, TRBD1 (5 bases). This chain's CDR3 is CASSQHYRSYNEQFF. DNA of the CDR3: TGTGCCAGCAGCCAACACTACAGGTCCTACAATGAGCAGTTCTTC.